The 24 T cell receptor beta chains listed next were all sequenced from one sample in a study of cytomegalovirus exposure and HLA in healthy donors. TCRdb keeps only in-frame clones here, not all; method: immunoSEQ multiplex PCR. This sample has roughly 130,000 clones, with roughly 86% found just once. Sample: PBMCs. The receptors originated from a man between 25 and 39 years old in good health and CMV-seronegative.

The chain carries TRBV5-1 and TRBJ2-3; 7 bases are shared with TRBD2. Germline assignment: CDR1 SGHRS and CDR2 YFSETQ. The length of the CDR3 is 16 residues. V was clipped by 3 bases and J by 0 bases; unmatched bases: 7. The CDR3 loop is CASSSRLAASTDTQYF. The CDR3 region has the DNA TGCGCCAGCAGCTCCCGACTAGCAGCTAGCACAGATACGCAGTATTTT.

The chain is built from TRBV2 and TRBJ1-4; D call uncertain. The CDR3 totals 13 residues. CDR1 SNHLY and CDR2 FYNNEI come from the germline V gene. Trimming removed 8 bases from V and 0 bases from J, with 7 bases in between. The CDR3 loop is CASSRATNEKLFF. In nucleotides, the CDR3 is TGTGCCAGCTCCCGGGCAACTAATGAAAAACTGTTTTTT.

The chain joins TRBV5-1 to TRBJ2-7, with a tentative D call TRBD1 (6 bases). V shed 0 bases and J shed 4 bases, with 17 bases lying between them. Germline V CDR1 and CDR2: SGHRS, YFSETQ. The CDR3 totals 16 residues. DNA of the CDR3: TGCGCCAGCAGCTTGGTGGCGGACAGCCATCTTTACGAGCAGTACTTC. Protein product: CASSLVADSHLYEQYF.

This clone appeared a single time. The genes are TRBV6-4 and TRBJ2-1, with 13 bases identical to TRBD2. After removal of 10 bases from V and 0 bases from J, the junction contained 9 bases not matched to a gene. The CDR3 contains 17 residues. Per the germline V gene, CDR1 is MRHNA and CDR2 is SNTAGT. CDR3 protein: CANLTSGRPSSYNEQFF. Here the CDR3 DNA reads TGTGCCAACCTGACTAGCGGGAGGCCGAGCTCCTACAATGAGCAGTTCTTC.

The chain joins TRBV19 to TRBJ1-5; 8 nucleotides match TRBD1. Germline V gene lookup returns CDR1 LNHDA and CDR2 SQIVND (reference sequence). The V segment lost 5 bases and the J segment 0 bases; nucleotides outside the gene matches: 15. The CDR3 runs to 19 residues. The CDR3 sequence is CASSPGQGASGHSNQPQHF. In DNA form, the CDR3 reads TGTGCCAGTAGTCCAGGGCAGGGGGCTTCTGGGCATAGCAATCAGCCCCAGCATTTT.

This CDR3 reads CASSRGVAGGEQYF. The CDR3 DNA reads as TGTGCCAGCAGCCGGGGGGTAGCGGGAGGCGAGCAGTACTTC. The rearrangement links TRBV4-2 to TRBJ2-7; 10 bases fit TRBD2. Germline V gene data show CDR1 as LGHNA and CDR2 as YNFKEQ. This CDR3 region has 14 residues. The ends lost 4 bases at V and 6 bases at J; junction bases unmatched: 6.

This clone was detected once. The chain uses TRBV7-9 and TRBJ2-2; TRBD2 matches 7 bases. From germline, CDR1 is SEHNR and CDR2 FQNEAQ (reference sequence). The CDR3 runs to 15 residues. With V trimmed by 7 bases and J by 3 bases, 8 bases remained unmatched. Here the CDR3 DNA reads TGTGCCAGCATACTGAGCGGGAAAGACACCGGGGAGCTGTTTTTT. It encodes CASILSGKDTGELFF.

The V call is TRBV5-1, the J call TRBJ2-3; 13 positions agree with TRBD2. Per germline, CDR1 SGHRS and CDR2 YFSETQ. The trim removed 5 bases at V and 2 bases at J, leaving 5 bases unmatched. This CDR3 is built from 16 residues. This CDR3 is CASSSGLAGATDTQYF. As DNA, the CDR3 is TGCGCCAGCAGTTCCGGACTAGCGGGGGCCACAGATACGCAGTATTTT.

The genes are TRBV19 and TRBJ2-5; 8 bases map to TRBD1. The germline gives CDR1 LNHDA, CDR2 SQIVND (reference sequence). After removal of 5 bases from V and 5 bases from J, the junction contained 10 bases not matched to a gene. This CDR3 has 15 residues. CDR3 nucleotide sequence: TGTGCCAGTAGTCCGCAGGGGGCGTGGGGGGAGACCCAGTACTTC. Amino acids: CASSPQGAWGETQYF.

V usage is TRBV14 and J usage is TRBJ2-1, with 14 nucleotides matching TRBD2. The CDR3 length is 17 residues. The V and J ends lost 4 bases and 0 bases, in that order; junction bases with no gene match: 2. Per the germline V gene, CDR1 is SGHDN and CDR2 is FVKESK. The CDR3 sequence is CASSRTSGRRSYNEQFF. CDR3 nucleotides: TGTGCCAGCAGCCGGACTAGCGGGAGGCGCTCCTACAATGAGCAGTTCTTC.

The genes are TRBV10-1 and TRBJ2-2; 9 bases line up with TRBD1. V shed 7 bases and J 4 bases; nucleotides not matched to a gene: 7. Germline V gene sequence: CDR1 WNHNN, CDR2 SYGVQD (reference sequence). The CDR3 runs to 15 residues. The CDR3 spells CASTLGQGGTGELFF. The CDR3 nucleotides read TGCGCCAGCACCCTGGGACAGGGTGGCACCGGGGAGCTGTTTTTT.

The chain combines TRBV29-1 with TRBJ2-2; tentatively, D is TRBD2 (6 bases). Germline CDR1 reads SQVTM; CDR2 reads ANQGSEA. V lost 7 bases, J lost 6 bases, and 18 bases lay in between. The CDR3 is 14 residues long. CDR3 region: CSAGVGLAPGELFF. CDR3 nucleotide sequence: TGCAGCGCCGGGGTGGGGCTAGCGCCCGGGGAGCTGTTTTTT.

V and J are TRBV5-1 and TRBJ2-7; TRBD1 is a possible D gene (6 bases). CDR3 length: 14 residues. V lost 4 bases and J lost 6, with 17 bases in between. Germline CDR1 reads SGHRS; CDR2 reads YFSETQ. The CDR3 spells CASSTDSQMSEQYF. The DNA of the CDR3 is TGCGCCAGCAGCACGGACAGCCAAATGAGCGAGCAGTACTTC.

The chain combines TRBV11-2 with TRBJ2-1; 7 bases fit TRBD2. Germline CDR1 reads SGHAT; CDR2 reads FQNNGV. After removal of 1 base from V and 4 bases from J, the junction contained 7 bases not matched to a gene. The CDR3 is made up of 16 amino acids. The CDR3 sequence: CASSLARGGSYNEQFF. Written as DNA, the CDR3 is TGTGCCAGCAGCTTAGCTCGGGGCGGGAGTTACAATGAGCAGTTCTTC. The full variable domain, in which reference TRBV11-2 and TRBJ2-1 provide the parts outside the CDR3, is EAGVAQSPRYKIIEKRQSVAFWCNPISGHATLYWYQQILGQGPKLLIQFQNNGVVDDSQLPKDRFSAERLKGVDSTLKIQPAKLEDSAVYLCASSLARGGSYNEQFFGPGTRLTVL.

The chain has TRBV6-4 and TRBJ2-1; 12 nucleotides line up with TRBD2. V dropped 3 bases and J dropped 9; count of bases not matched to a gene: 3. This CDR3 spans 14 amino acids. Germline CDR1 is MRHNA and CDR2 is SNTAGT. CDR3 nucleotide sequence: TGTGCCAGCAGTGAGGGACTAGCGGGTTCTGAGCAGTTCTTC. Translating gives CASSEGLAGSEQFF.

The chain couples TRBV5-6 to TRBJ2-1; 7 bases match TRBD1. This CDR3 contains 17 residues. V lost 0 bases and J lost 0; bases outside the gene matches: 6. Looked up from germline, CDR1 is SGHDT and CDR2 is YYEEEE. The CDR3 loop reads CASSLAGQPSSYNEQFF. In DNA form, the CDR3 reads TGTGCCAGCAGCTTGGCGGGACAGCCGAGCTCCTACAATGAGCAGTTCTTC.

The rearrangement uses TRBV2 and TRBJ2-7; 8 bases align to TRBD1. Germline loops: CDR1 SNHLY, CDR2 FYNNEI. This CDR3 is 14 amino acids long. Trimming at V came to 6 bases and at J to 4 bases, leaving 8 bases not matched to a gene. CDR3 sequence reads: CASRGTGGRYEQYF. CDR3 DNA sequence: TGTGCCAGCAGAGGAACAGGGGGGAGGTACGAGCAGTACTTC.

The rearrangement links TRBV6-5 to TRBJ2-1; the D gene is possibly TRBD2 (6 bases). Per germline, CDR1 MNHEY and CDR2 SVGAGI. The V gene lost 6 bases and the J gene lost 0 bases, with 12 bases spanning the gap. The CDR3 extends over 15 amino acids. CDR3 protein: CASSDGGSSYNEQFF. CDR3 DNA: TGTGCCAGCAGCGACGGGGGAAGCTCCTACAATGAGCAGTTCTTC.

The chain joins TRBV18 to TRBJ2-4, with D perhaps TRBD2 (5 bases). Deletions cut 7 bases from V and 3 bases from J, with 16 bases between. Germline V gives CDR1 KGHSH, CDR2 LQKENI. CDR3 length: 15 amino acids. CDR3 amino acids: CASFPRQRDKNIQYF. The CDR3 DNA sequence: TGTGCCAGCTTTCCTCGGCAGAGGGACAAAAACATTCAGTACTTC.

The chain is built from TRBV9 and TRBJ2-1; TRBD2 aligns across 11 bases. Germline CDR1 is SGDLS and CDR2 is YYNGEE. The CDR3 length is 15 residues. V gave up 1 base and J gave up 7 bases; unmatched junction bases: 4. CDR3 sequence: CASSVTSGSPNEQFF. In nucleotides, the CDR3 is TGTGCCAGCAGCGTAACTAGCGGGAGCCCTAATGAGCAGTTCTTC. Full variable domain (rest looked up from reference TRBV9 and TRBJ2-1): DSGVTQTPKHLITATGQRVTLRCSPRSGDLSVYWYQQSLDQGLQFLIQYYNGEERAKGNILERFSAQQFPDLHSELNLSSLELGDSALYFCASSVTSGSPNEQFFGPGTRLTVL.

The V and J genes are TRBV10-1 and TRBJ1-4; TRBD1 agrees at 12 bases. There are 15 residues in the CDR3. Germline CDR1 reads WNHNN; CDR2 reads SYGVQD (reference sequence). The junction had 8 bases not matched to a gene; V was cut back by 7 bases and J by 8 bases. Here the CDR3 DNA reads TGCGCCAGCACCGGGACAGGGGGCGCGGACGAAAAACTGTTTTTT. It encodes CASTGTGGADEKLFF.

This clone was detected once. J is TRBJ1-5 and V is TRBV6-5; D not resolved. V lost 6 bases, J lost 0 bases, and 6 bases lay in between. The germline gives CDR1 MNHEY, CDR2 SVGAGI. The CDR3 is 13 amino acids. The CDR3 loop reads CASRLNSNQPQHF. In nucleotides, the CDR3 is TGTGCCAGCAGACTCAATAGCAATCAGCCCCAGCATTTT.

This clone has ten or more counts. The chain combines TRBV7-6 with TRBJ2-7; 8 bases align to TRBD1. Germline CDR1 and CDR2: SGHVS and FNYEAQ. The trim removed 5 bases at V and 2 bases at J, leaving 11 bases unmatched. CDR3 length: 16 residues. The CDR3 spells CASSPGQGLRAYEQYF. The CDR3 DNA follows: TGTGCCAGCAGCCCCGGACAGGGTTTAAGGGCCTACGAGCAGTACTTC.

The J gene is TRBJ2-7, the V gene TRBV29-1, with 10 bases matching TRBD1. V lost 3 bases, J lost 5 bases, and 10 bases stayed unmatched. Germline V gene lookup returns CDR1 SQVTM and CDR2 ANQGSEA. The CDR3 extends over 15 amino acids. In DNA, the CDR3 is TGCAGCGTTGAGGGGACAGGGGATAGTTCCGACGAGCAGTACTTC. It specifies CSVEGTGDSSDEQYF.